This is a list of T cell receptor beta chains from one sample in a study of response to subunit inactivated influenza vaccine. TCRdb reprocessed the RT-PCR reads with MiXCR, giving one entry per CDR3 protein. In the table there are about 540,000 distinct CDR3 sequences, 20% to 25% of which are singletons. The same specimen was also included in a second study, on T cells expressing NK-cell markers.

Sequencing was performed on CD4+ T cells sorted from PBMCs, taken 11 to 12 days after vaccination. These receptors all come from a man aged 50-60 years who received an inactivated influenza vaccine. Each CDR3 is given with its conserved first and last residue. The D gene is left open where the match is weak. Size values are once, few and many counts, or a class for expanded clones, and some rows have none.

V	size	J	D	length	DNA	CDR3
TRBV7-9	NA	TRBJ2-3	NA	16	TGTGCCAGCAGCTTATTCTGGGGGACTGACACAGATACGCAGTATTTT	CASSLFWGTDTDTQYF
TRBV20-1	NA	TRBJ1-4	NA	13	TGCAGTGCTAGTCGAGATACTAATGAAAAACTGTTTTTT	CSASRDTNEKLFF
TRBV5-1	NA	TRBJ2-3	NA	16	TGCGCCAGCAGCTTGTTATCTGGGACTAGCACAGATACGCAGTATTTT	CASSLLSGTSTDTQYF
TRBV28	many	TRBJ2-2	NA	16	TGTGCCAGCAGTTTAACCGGGCTGCCGAGCACCGGGGAGCTGTTTTTT	CASSLTGLPSTGELFF
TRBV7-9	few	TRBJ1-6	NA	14	TGTGCCAGCAGCCCTATCAGGGCGGGTTCACCCCTCCACTTT	CASSPIRAGSPLHF
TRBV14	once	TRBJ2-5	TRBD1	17	TGTGCCAGCAGCCAAGAGCTTGGGACAGGGAAGCAAGAGACCCAGTACTTC	CASSQELGTGKQETQYF
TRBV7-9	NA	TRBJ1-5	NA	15	TGTGCCAGCAGCTTCGCAGGGTCTGGCAATCAGCCCCAGCATTTT	CASSFAGSGNQPQHF
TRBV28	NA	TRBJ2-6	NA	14	TGTGCCAGTTCACAGGCCTCTGGGGCCAACGTCCTGACTTTC	CASSQASGANVLTF
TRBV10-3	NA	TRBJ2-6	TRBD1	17	TGTGCCATCAGCGGACAGGGGGCCGACTCTGGGGCCAACGTCCTGACTTTC	CAISGQGADSGANVLTF
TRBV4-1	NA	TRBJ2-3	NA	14	TGCGCCAGCAGCCCTACCGCGGTAGCAGATACGCAGTATTTT	CASSPTAVADTQYF
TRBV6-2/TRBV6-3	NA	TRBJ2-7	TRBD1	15	TGTGCCAGCAAAGACGACAGGGGGAGCTCCTACGAGCAGTACTTC	CASKDDRGSSYEQYF
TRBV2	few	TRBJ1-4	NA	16	TGTGCCAGCAAGAGGGCAGAAACTAAAGTTAATGAAAAACTGTTTTTT	CASKRAETKVNEKLFF
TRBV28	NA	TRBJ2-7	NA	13	TGTGCCAGCAGTTTGTCCTTCGAGTACGAGCAGTACTTC	CASSLSFEYEQYF
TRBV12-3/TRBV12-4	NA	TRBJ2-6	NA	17	TGTGCCAGCAGTTTTTTCTCTTCCGGGACTGGGGCCAACGTCCTGACTTTC	CASSFFSSGTGANVLTF
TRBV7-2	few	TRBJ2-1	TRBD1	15	TGTGCCAGCAGCTTCGTGAAGCAGGGGGCAGGTGAGCAGTTCTTC	CASSFVKQGAGEQFF
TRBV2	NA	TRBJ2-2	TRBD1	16	TGTGCCAGCAGTGAAGTGGGGGACAGGGACGCCGGGGAGCTGTTTTTT	CASSEVGDRDAGELFF
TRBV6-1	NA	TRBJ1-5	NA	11	TGTGCCAGCAGTGAAAACGGGCCCCAGCATTTT	CASSENGPQHF
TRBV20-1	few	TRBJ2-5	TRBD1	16	TGCAGTGCTAGAGATCTGGGACAGGGGAACCAAGAGACCCAGTACTTC	CSARDLGQGNQETQYF
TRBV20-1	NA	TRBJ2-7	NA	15	TGCAGTGCTAGAGATTTCATTACAGGGAGGTACGAGCAGTACTTC	CSARDFITGRYEQYF
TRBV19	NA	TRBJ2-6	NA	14	TGTGCCAGCAACAGGGAAGTTGGGGCCAACGTCCTGACTTTC	CASNREVGANVLTF
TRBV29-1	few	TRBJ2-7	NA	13	TGCAGCGTTGAATACCAGAACACCTACGAGCAGTACTTC	CSVEYQNTYEQYF
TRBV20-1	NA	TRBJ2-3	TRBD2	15	TGCAGTGCTCCTGTTAGCGGGAGGCCCACAGATACGCAGTATTTT	CSAPVSGRPTDTQYF
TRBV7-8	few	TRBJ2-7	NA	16	TGTGCCAGCAGCTTAAGACGGGAATCAAGCTCCTACGAGCAGTACTTC	CASSLRRESSSYEQYF
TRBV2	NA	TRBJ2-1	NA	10	TGTGCCAGCAGTAACCACGAGCAGTTCTTC	CASSNHEQFF
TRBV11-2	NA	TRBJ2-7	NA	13	TGTGCCAGCAGCTTAGCTTTCGGCTACGAGCAGTACTTC	CASSLAFGYEQYF
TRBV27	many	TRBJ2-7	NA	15	TGTGCCAGCAGTTCCGGGACGCTAAGCTCCTACGAGCAGTACTTC	CASSSGTLSSYEQYF
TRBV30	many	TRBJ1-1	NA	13	TGTGCCTGGAGTGTTGCGGTGAACACTGAAGCTTTCTTT	CAWSVAVNTEAFF